This T cell receptor (beta chain) emerged from a study of blood T cells in healthy people across ages. Isolation yielded PBMCs, at least 7 million per sample, in every case. A second PCR of 7 to 11 cycles used a sample-barcoded 5' primer and a J-beta primer mix. TCRdb ran MiXCR on the 5' RACE reads and lists one entry per CDR3 protein. This sample has approximately 1,000,000 distinct CDR3 sequences; less than 50% occur once, and the top ten carry approximately 17%. The CDR3 loop spans 14 amino acids. Germline values: CDR1 SNHLY, CDR2 FYNNEI. Deletions cut 7 bases from V and 3 bases from J, with 16 bases between.

The V gene is TRBV2, the J gene TRBJ2-7, with a weak D call TRBD2 (5 bases). The sample comprised blood. The TCR sequence derives from a woman in her fifties or sixties in good health. CDR3 amino acids: CASKSDNGNYEQYF. CDR3 nucleotides: TGTGCCAGCAAGAGTGATAACGGGAACTACGAGCAGTACTTC.